This TCR beta chain appears in the sequencing data of a study of CD8+ T cells in alopecia areata. Study information: For the treated group, dosing was oral tofacitinib at 5 to 10 mg twice daily. Whole-study findings and limits: Scalp and blood retained many expanded lesional clones during tofacitinib.

Treatment reported: oral pan-JAK inhibitor, 5-10 mg twice daily. Notes on this clone: Its antigen is unknown.

cDNA prepared by RNA extraction and subsequent reverse transcription served as the template for sequencing. Clones were read by immunoSEQ multiplex PCR, and TCRdb kept only the in-frame ones, dropping some. Of approximately 280,000 clones in the sample, roughly 64% were seen once. CDR3 length: 13 amino acids. V lost 0 bases and J 7 bases, leaving 9 bases between the germline ends. Germline CDR1 and CDR2: GTSNPN and SVGIG (reference sequence). This sample comprised CD4+ T cells sorted from blood, obtained at week 24, from a patient treated with tofacitinib. This receptor was taken from a human donor with alopecia areata. This chain links TRBV30 with TRBJ2-2; D gene unclear. The CDR3 region is CAWSVRGGGELFF. The CDR3 DNA is TGTGCCTGGAGTGTACGCGGTGGCGGGGAGCTGTTTTTT.